The T cell receptor beta chain described here comes from a study of OX40 agonist ivuxolimab in advanced cancers. This clone appeared a single time. Its cognate antigen is unknown. The table came from immunoSEQ multiplex PCR; TCRdb's copy has only in-frame clones and leaves some out. The top ten hold under 1.3% of the sample, which has 100,000 to 150,000 clones, more than 85% seen once. Study-wide results and limits: CD4+ and CD8+ T cells in blood underwent clonal expansion by week 6 at 0.1 to 3.0 mg/kg. Relatively little clonal expansion, among the lowest observed, appeared in partial responders at 0.1-3.0 mg/kg.

Germline V gene lookup returns CDR1 MGHRA and CDR2 YSYEKL. The length of the CDR3 is 14 residues. Deletions cut 0 bases from V and 9 bases from J, with 9 bases between. This clonotype was obtained from an adult with an advanced solid tumor such as melanoma, head and neck, liver or kidney cancer. This sample comprised CD4+ or CD8+ T cells sorted from blood, obtained in a trial of the OX40 agonist ivuxolimab. V and J are TRBV4-1 and TRBJ1-6; D not certain. The CDR3 DNA sequence: TGCGCCAGCAGCCAAGATGTAGGGCTTTCACCCCTCCACTTT. It specifies CASSQDVGLSPLHF.